The T cell receptor beta chain under discussion was sequenced for a study of T cell repertoires in cytomegalovirus infection. Study as a whole: HLA-B-restricted CMV epitopes that are well studied were used alongside recently identified HLA-C-restricted ones. Both a matching HLA type and CMV infection were indicated by public TCR beta signatures. Study results and limitations: Carriers of CMV plus the relevant HLA were identified by cumulative public TCR beta family frequency. HLA-C-restricted CMV-specific TCR beta clonotypes prevailed in the ex vivo response.

TCRdb reprocessed the reads with MiXCR, giving one entry per CDR3 protein. The sample has just under 500,000 distinct CDR3 sequences, 30% to 40% seen once. The CDR3 sequence is 14 residues long. Germline assignment: CDR1 SGHTA and CDR2 FQGNSA. V trimming: 1 base; J trimming: 5 bases; junction bases outside the gene matches: 2. Regarding this clonotype: The antigen remains unidentified.

The input for sequencing was cultured PBMCs, taken from culture after CMV antigen stimulation. The receptor was derived from a human donor in good health (CMV status not recorded). Some clones in this sample may be carry-over from other donors' samples. This chain connects TRBV7-2 to TRBJ1-2; 9 positions match TRBD1. This chain's CDR3 is CASSLGTGEYGYTF. The CDR3 DNA follows: TGTGCCAGCAGCTTAGGGACAGGGGAATATGGCTACACCTTC.